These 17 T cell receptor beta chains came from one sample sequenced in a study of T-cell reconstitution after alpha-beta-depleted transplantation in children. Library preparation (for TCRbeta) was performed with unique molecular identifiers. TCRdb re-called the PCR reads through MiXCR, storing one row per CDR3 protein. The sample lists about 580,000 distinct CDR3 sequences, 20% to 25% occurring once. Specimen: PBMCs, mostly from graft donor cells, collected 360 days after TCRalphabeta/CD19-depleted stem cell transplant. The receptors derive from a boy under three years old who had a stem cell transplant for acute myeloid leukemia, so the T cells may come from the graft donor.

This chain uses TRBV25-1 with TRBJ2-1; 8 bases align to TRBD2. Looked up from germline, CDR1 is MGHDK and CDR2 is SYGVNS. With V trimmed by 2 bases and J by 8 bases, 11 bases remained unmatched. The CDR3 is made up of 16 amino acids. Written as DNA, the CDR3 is TGTGCCAGCAGTGAACCGGGACTAGGACCTCGAGATGAGCAGTTCTTC. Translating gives CASSEPGLGPRDEQFF.

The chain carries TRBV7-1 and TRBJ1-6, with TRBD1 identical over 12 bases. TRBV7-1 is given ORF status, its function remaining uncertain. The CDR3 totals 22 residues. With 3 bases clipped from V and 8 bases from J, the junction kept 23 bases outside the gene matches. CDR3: CASSSTWRIGTGGFASDSPLHF. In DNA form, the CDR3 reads TGTGCCAGCAGCTCGACCTGGAGGATCGGGACAGGGGGCTTCGCGTCGGATTCACCCCTCCACTTT.

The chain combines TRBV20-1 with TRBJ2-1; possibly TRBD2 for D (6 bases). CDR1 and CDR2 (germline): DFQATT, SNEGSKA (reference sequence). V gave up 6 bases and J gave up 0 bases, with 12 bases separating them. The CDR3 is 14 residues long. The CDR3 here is CSAGGPSSYNEQFF. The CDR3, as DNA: TGCAGTGCGGGGGGTCCGAGCTCCTACAATGAGCAGTTCTTC.

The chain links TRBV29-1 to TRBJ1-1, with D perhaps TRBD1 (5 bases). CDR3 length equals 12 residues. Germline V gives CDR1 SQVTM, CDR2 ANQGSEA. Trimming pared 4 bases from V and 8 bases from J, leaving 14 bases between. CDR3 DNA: TGCAGCGTTGTCATCGGGGCGGGGGAAGCTTTCTTT. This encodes CSVVIGAGEAFF.

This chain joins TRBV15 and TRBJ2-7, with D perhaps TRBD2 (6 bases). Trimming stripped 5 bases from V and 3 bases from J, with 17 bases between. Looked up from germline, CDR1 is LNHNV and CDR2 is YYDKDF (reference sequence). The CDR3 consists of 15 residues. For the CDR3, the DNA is TGTGCCACCAGCGTTAATCGGGGGAAGGGCTACGAGCAGTACTTC. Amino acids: CATSVNRGKGYEQYF.

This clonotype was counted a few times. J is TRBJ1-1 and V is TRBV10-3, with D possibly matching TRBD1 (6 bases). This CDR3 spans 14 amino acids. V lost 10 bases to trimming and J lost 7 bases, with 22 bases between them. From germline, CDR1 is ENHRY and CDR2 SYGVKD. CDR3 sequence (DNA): TGTGCCACCACAGGGCCCAGGGTAGAGGGTGAAGCTTTCTTT. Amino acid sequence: CATTGPRVEGEAFF.

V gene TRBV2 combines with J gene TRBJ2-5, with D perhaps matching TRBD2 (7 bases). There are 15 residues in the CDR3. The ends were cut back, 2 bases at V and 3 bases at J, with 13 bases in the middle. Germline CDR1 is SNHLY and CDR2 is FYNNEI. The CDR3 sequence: CASSEMGAGEETQYF. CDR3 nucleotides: TGTGCCAGCAGTGAAATGGGGGCGGGAGAAGAGACCCAGTACTTC.

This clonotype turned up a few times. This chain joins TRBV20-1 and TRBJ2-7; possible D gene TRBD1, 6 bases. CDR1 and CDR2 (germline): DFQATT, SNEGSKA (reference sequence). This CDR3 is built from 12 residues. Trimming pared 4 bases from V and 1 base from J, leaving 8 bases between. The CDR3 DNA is TGCAGTGCTACAGGGGTATCCTACGAGCAGTACGTC. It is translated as CSATGVSYEQYV.

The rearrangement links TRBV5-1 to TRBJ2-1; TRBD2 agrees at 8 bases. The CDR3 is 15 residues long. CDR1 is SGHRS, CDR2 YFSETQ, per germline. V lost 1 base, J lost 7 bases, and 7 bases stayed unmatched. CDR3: CASSLFSGRINEQFF. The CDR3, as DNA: TGCGCCAGCAGCTTGTTCAGCGGGAGAATAAATGAGCAGTTCTTC.

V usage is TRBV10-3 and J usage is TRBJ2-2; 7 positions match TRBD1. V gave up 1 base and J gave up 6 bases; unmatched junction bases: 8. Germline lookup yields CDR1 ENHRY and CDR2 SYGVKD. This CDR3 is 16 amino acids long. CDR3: CAISEFPTGSAGELFF. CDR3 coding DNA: TGTGCCATCAGTGAGTTCCCGACAGGGTCAGCCGGGGAGCTGTTTTTT.

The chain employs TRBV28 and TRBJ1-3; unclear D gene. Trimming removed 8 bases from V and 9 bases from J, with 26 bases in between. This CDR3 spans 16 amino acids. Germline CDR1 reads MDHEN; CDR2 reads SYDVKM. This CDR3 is CASAPRADFPLATIYF. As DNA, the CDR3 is TGTGCCAGCGCCCCCCGGGCGGACTTTCCCCTTGCCACCATATATTTT.

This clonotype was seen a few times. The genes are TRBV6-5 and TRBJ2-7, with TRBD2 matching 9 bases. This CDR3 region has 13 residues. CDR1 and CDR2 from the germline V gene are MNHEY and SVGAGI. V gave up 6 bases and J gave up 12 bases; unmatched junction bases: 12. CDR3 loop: CASSLTSGPGAYF. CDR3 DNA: TGTGCCAGCAGCCTTACTAGCGGGCCTGGGGCGTACTTC.

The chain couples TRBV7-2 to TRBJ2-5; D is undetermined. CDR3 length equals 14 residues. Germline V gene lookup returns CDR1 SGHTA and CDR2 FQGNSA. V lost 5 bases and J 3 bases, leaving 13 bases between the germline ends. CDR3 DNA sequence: TGTGCCAGCAGCCGGACGGGTAGAGAAGAGACCCAGTACTTC. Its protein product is CASSRTGREETQYF.

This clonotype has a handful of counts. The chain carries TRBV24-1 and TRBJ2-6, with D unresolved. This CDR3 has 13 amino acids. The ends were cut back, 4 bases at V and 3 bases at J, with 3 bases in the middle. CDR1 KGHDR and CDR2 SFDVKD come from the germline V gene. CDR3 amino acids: CATSDRGANVLTF. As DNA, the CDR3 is TGTGCCACCAGTGACCGTGGGGCCAACGTCCTGACTTTC.

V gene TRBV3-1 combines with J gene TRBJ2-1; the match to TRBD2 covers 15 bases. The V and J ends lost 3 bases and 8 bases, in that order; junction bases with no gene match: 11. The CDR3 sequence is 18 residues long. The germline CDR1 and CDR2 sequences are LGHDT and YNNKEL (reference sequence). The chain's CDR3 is CASSQRGLAGGWSDEQFF. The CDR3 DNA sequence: TGTGCCAGCAGCCAGAGGGGACTAGCGGGGGGATGGTCGGATGAGCAGTTCTTC.

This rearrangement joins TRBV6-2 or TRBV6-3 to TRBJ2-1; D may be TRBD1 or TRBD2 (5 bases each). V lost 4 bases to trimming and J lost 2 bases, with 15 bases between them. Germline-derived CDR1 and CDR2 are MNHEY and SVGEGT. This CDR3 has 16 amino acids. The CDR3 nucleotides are TGTGCCAGCAGTTCGGGGCAGGGATGGCCCTACAATGAGCAGTTCTTC. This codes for CASSSGQGWPYNEQFF.

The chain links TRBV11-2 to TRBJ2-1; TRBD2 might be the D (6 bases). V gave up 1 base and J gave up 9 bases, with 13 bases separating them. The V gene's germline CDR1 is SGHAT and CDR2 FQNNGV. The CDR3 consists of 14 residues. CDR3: CASSLGLEGGEQFF. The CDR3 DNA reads TGTGCCAGCAGCTTAGGTCTAGAGGGAGGTGAGCAGTTCTTC.